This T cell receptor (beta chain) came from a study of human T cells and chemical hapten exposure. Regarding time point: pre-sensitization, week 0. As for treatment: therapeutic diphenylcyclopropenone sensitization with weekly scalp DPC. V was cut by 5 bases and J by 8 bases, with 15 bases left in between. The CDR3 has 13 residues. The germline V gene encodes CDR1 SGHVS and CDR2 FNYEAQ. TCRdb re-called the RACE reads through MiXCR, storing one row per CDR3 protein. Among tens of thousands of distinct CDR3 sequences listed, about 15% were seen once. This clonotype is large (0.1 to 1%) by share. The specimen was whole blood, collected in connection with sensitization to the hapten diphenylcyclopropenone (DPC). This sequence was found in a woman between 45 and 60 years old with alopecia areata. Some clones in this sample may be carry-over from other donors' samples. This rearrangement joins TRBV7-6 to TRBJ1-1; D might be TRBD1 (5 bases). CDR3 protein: CASSPGRGSEAFF. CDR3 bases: TGTGCCAGCAGCCCAGGGCGAGGGTCCGAAGCTTTCTTT.